The next 13 T cell receptor beta chains were all read from a single sample in a study of T cell repertoires in cytomegalovirus infection. These receptors' targets are unknown. Using its own MiXCR run on the reads, TCRdb lists one record per CDR3 protein. The sample lists approximately 89,000 distinct CDR3 sequences, about 29% occurring once. The input for sequencing was CD8+ T cells from cultured PBMCs, taken from culture after CMV antigen stimulation. Receptors originate from a human donor in good health (CMV status not recorded). Some clones in this sample may be carry-over from other donors' samples.

The chain joins TRBV19 to TRBJ1-1; tentative D call: TRBD1 (5 bases). Germline V gene lookup returns CDR1 LNHDA and CDR2 SQIVND (reference sequence). The CDR3 totals 15 residues. Trimming left V 3 bases short and J 4 bases short, with 15 bases between. The CDR3 bases are TGTGCCAGTAGTATTAGTGGCAAGGGGAGCACTGAAGCTTTCTTT. Translation: CASSISGKGSTEAFF.

V gene TRBV29-1 combines with J gene TRBJ2-1; 8 bases are a match to TRBD1. The CDR3 extends over 12 amino acids. Trimming removed 5 bases from V and 7 bases from J; junction bases left unmatched: 4. Germline V gene data show CDR1 as SQVTM and CDR2 as ANQGSEA. The CDR3 region is CSVPQGVNEQFF. CDR3 sequence (DNA): TGCAGCGTTCCACAGGGGGTTAATGAGCAGTTCTTC.

V usage is TRBV12-3 or TRBV12-4 and J usage is TRBJ2-5; tentative D call: TRBD1 (6 bases). Trimming shortened V by 6 bases and J by 0 bases, and 8 bases separated the two germline ends. The CDR3 runs to 13 residues. The CDR3 nucleotides read TGTGCCAGCAGGGACAGAAACCAAGAGACCCAGTACTTC. Translating gives CASRDRNQETQYF.

This clonotype came up many times. The rearrangement links TRBV5-4 to TRBJ2-7; 8 bases line up with TRBD1. The CDR3 loop spans 14 amino acids. J gave up 2 bases and V 4 bases, and 5 bases lay outside the gene matches. Germline V gives CDR1 SGHNT, CDR2 YYREEE (reference sequence). CDR3 amino acids: CASSPWDRTYEQYF. DNA for the CDR3: TGTGCCAGCAGCCCCTGGGACAGGACCTACGAGCAGTACTTC.

This clonotype was recorded once. The chain links TRBV2 to TRBJ2-3, with 12 bases lining up with TRBD2. Trimming took 6 bases from V and 3 from J; bases not matched to a gene: 4. Germline CDR1 is SNHLY and CDR2 is FYNNEI. The CDR3 loop spans 15 amino acids. CDR3 loop: CASRRTSGITDTQYF. The CDR3 region has the DNA TGTGCCAGCAGACGGACTAGCGGGATAACAGATACGCAGTATTTT.

The J gene is TRBJ1-1, the V gene TRBV28, with a possible D match to TRBD1 (6 bases). Germline V gene sequence: CDR1 MDHEN, CDR2 SYDVKM. The germline V and J ends were trimmed by 6 bases and 4 bases, with 15 bases remaining between them. The CDR3 consists of 14 residues. CDR3 bases: TGTGCCAGCAGGGATACAGGGTTAACCACTGAAGCTTTCTTT. Its translation: CASRDTGLTTEAFF. The full variable domain, in which reference TRBV28 and TRBJ1-1 provide the parts outside the CDR3, is DVKVTQSSRYLVKRTGEKVFLECVQDMDHENMFWYRQDPGLGLRLIYFSYDVKMKEKGDIPEGYSVSREKKERFSLILESASTNQTSMYLCASRDTGLTTEAFFGQGTRLTVV.

This clonotype was observed a few times. The V and J genes are TRBV7-2 and TRBJ1-1, with 9 bases identical to TRBD1. Trimming removed 9 bases from V and 1 base from J; junction bases left unmatched: 9. CDR3 length: 15 amino acids. The germline V gene encodes CDR1 SGHTA and CDR2 FQGNSA. Written as DNA, the CDR3 is TGTGCCAGTTGGGACAGGGAGACTCCGAACACTGAAGCTTTCTTT. This translates into CASWDRETPNTEAFF.

The chain joins TRBV11-2 to TRBJ1-2; possibly TRBD1 for D (6 bases). This CDR3 contains 14 residues. Germline lookup yields CDR1 SGHAT and CDR2 FQNNGV. Trimming cost V 0 bases and J 4 bases, with 9 bases left between them. The CDR3 sequence: CASSLEWGLYGYTF. Here the CDR3 DNA reads TGTGCCAGCAGCTTAGAGTGGGGGCTCTATGGCTACACCTTC. The complete variable domain, with remaining parts taken from reference TRBV11-2 and TRBJ1-2, reads EAGVAQSPRYKIIEKRQSVAFWCNPISGHATLYWYQQILGQGPKLLIQFQNNGVVDDSQLPKDRFSAERLKGVDSTLKIQPAKLEDSAVYLCASSLEWGLYGYTFGSGTRLTVV.

The chain combines TRBV3-1 with TRBJ2-1; D is tentatively TRBD1 or TRBD2 (5 bases each). Germline lookup yields CDR1 LGHDT and CDR2 YNNKEL (reference sequence). The length of the CDR3 is 15 residues. V gave up 0 bases and J gave up 4 bases, with 10 bases separating them. The CDR3 reads CASSQEFGGYNEQFF. CDR3 coding DNA: TGTGCCAGCAGCCAAGAGTTTGGGGGATACAATGAGCAGTTCTTC.

The rearrangement links TRBV12-3 or TRBV12-4 to TRBJ1-1, with D hard to call. The CDR3 runs 13 residues. V was clipped by 6 bases and J by 5 bases, with 13 bases between them. The CDR3 DNA reads as TGTGCCAGCAGCTTCAACACCTGGACTGAAGCTTTCTTT. This gives the protein CASSFNTWTEAFF.

This clonotype occurred a few times. The rearrangement joins TRBV7-9 to TRBJ2-5; 13 nucleotides align to TRBD2. The CDR3 is 17 residues long. The V segment lost 4 bases and the J segment 1 base; nucleotides outside the gene matches: 6. Germline CDR1 is SEHNR and CDR2 is FQNEAQ (reference sequence). As DNA, the CDR3 is TGTGCCAGCAGCTCGACTAGCGGGGGGTCTCTCCAAGAGACCCAGTACTTC. Its protein is CASSSTSGGSLQETQYF.

This rearrangement joins TRBV19 to TRBJ1-1, with TRBD1 as a possible D gene (5 bases). The CDR3 covers 15 residues. The V gene's germline CDR1 is LNHDA and CDR2 SQIVND (reference sequence). Trimming removed 4 bases at V and 0 bases at J, with 12 bases between. CDR3 sequence (DNA): TGTGCCAGTAGTAGGGACGTCGAGATGAACACTGAAGCTTTCTTT. Translated, it gives CASSRDVEMNTEAFF.

The chain uses TRBV7-3 and TRBJ1-1, with D possibly being TRBD1 (5 bases). Germline loops: CDR1 SGHTA, CDR2 FQGTGA. The CDR3 is 13 residues long. V gave up 4 bases and J gave up 4 bases, with 10 bases separating them. The CDR3 region is CASSSYGGTEAFF. The CDR3 region has the DNA TGTGCCAGCAGCTCCTATGGGGGCACTGAAGCTTTCTTT.